The sequence of this T cell receptor beta chain was determined in a study of cytomegalovirus exposure and HLA in healthy donors. Note on this clone: The antigen is unknown.

Germline CDR1 WNHNN, CDR2 SYGVQD (reference sequence). This CDR3 is 13 amino acids long. The V and J ends lost 5 bases and 10 bases respectively, with 15 bases between them. Findings and limits, study-wide: Later, TCR association rates were found to vary by HLA locus, highest for DRB1 and lowest for HLA-C.

13 Jbeta primers and 60 Vbeta primers were used for the PCR. Assay: immunoSEQ multiplex PCR; the TCRdb copy retains only in-frame clones and omits some. The sample includes about 110,000 clones, 65% to 80% of them seen just once. The donors gave bone marrow, and they were healthy. This chain connects TRBV10-1 to TRBJ2-1; tentatively, D is TRBD2 (6 bases). The sequence derives from a male donor in good health and CMV-seronegative. Input material: PBMCs. CDR3 sequence reads: CASSPGLRLEQFF. For the CDR3, the DNA is TGCGCCAGCAGTCCGGGACTTCGATTAGAGCAGTTCTTC.